The clone carrying this TCR beta chain has just a few counts. The antigen is undetermined. Unique molecular identifiers featured in how the TCRbeta library was prepared. MiXCR, applied by TCRdb to the PCR reads, yields one record per CDR3 protein. This repertoire shows about a million distinct CDR3 sequences, around 30% found once; its top ten account for roughly 27%. The data are from a study of T-cell reconstitution after alpha-beta-depleted transplantation in children. The study, taken as a whole, reports: Surviving recipient T cells and thymic progenitors underlay high day-60 TCRbeta diversity in some patients. About two months after transplant, alpha-beta T cells reportedly came from several hundred expanded graft clones. Newly produced T cells mostly provided counts and TCRbeta diversity after one year, as hyperexpanded clones declined.

The TCR originated in a boy under two years old who had a stem cell transplant for SCID, so the T cells may come from the graft donor. Here the sequenced sample was PBMCs, mostly from graft donor cells, taken 360 days after TCRalphabeta/CD19-depleted stem cell transplant.

The CDR3 reads CASSQYGYEQYF. The CDR3 nucleotides read TGTGCCAGCAGCCAATACGGCTACGAGCAGTACTTC. The J gene is TRBJ2-7, the V gene TRBV6-6; the D is unclear. Germline V lookup: CDR1 MNHNY, CDR2 SVGAGI (reference sequence). The CDR3 length is 12 residues. The V gene lost 6 bases and the J gene lost 3 bases, with 9 bases spanning the gap.